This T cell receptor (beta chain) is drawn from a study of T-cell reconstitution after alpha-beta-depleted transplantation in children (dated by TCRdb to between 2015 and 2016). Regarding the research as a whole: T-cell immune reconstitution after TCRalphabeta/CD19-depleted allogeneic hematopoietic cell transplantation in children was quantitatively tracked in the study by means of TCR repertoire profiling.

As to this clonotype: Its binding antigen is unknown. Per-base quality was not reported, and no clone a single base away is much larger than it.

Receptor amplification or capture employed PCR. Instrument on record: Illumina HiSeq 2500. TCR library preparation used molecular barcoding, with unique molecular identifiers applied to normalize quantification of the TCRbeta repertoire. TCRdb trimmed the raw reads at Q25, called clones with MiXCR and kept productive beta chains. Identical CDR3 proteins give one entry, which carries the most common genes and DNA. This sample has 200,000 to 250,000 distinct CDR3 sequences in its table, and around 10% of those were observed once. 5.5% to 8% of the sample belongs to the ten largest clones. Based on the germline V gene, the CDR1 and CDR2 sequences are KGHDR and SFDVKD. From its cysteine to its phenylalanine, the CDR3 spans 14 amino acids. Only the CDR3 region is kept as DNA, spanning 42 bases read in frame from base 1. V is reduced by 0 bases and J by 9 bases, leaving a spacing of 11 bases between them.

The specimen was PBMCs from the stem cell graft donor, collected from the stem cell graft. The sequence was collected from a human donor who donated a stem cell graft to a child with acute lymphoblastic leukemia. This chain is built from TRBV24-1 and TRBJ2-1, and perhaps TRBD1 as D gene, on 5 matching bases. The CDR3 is CATSDLIWGAEQFF. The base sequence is TGTGCCACCAGTGATTTGATTTGGGGCGCTGAGCAGTTCTTC.